The rows below give T cell receptor beta chains drawn from one sample of a study of blood T cell repertoires in COVID-19. The protocol was immunoSEQ multiplex PCR, while the TCRdb copy is restricted to in-frame clones and leaves out a portion. This table holds 60,000 to 90,000 clones, about 85% found once. The sequencing input was peripheral blood. These receptors came from a man between 60 and 75 years old with active or convalescent COVID-19. CDR3s include the opening cysteine and the closing phenylalanine or tryptophan. The D gene is left open where the match is weak. The listing skips clone size in some rows; elsewhere it reads once, few, many or a size class.

NA	TRBV3-1/TRBV3-2	TRBJ1-1	TRBD1	CASSQPGDRGPITEAFF	TGTGCCAGCAGCCAACCAGGGGACAGGGGGCCTATCACTGAAGCTTTCTTT
NA	TRBV12-3/TRBV12-4	TRBJ1-3	NA	CASSFLNTIYF	TGTGCCAGCAGTTTCTTGAACACCATATATTTT
once	TRBV6-1	TRBJ1-3	NA	CASSERDTISTSSGNTIYF	TGTGCCAGCAGTGAAAGGGACACAATTTCTACCAGCTCTGGAAACACCATATATTTT
NA	TRBV25-1	TRBJ2-2	NA	CASSERGQHSHSGGELFF	TGTGCCAGCAGTGAAAGGGGACAACACAGTCACTCCGGTGGGGAGCTGTTTTTT
once	TRBV2	TRBJ1-1	TRBD1	CASRIRQGNTEAFF	TGTGCCAGCAGGATAAGACAGGGGAACACTGAAGCTTTCTTT
NA	TRBV6-2/TRBV6-3	TRBJ1-1	TRBD1	CASSQHRGDGGTEAFF	TGTGCCAGCAGTCAGCACAGGGGGGATGGAGGCACTGAAGCTTTCTTT
NA	TRBV5-4	TRBJ1-2	TRBD1	CASSLDREDGYTF	TGTGCCAGCAGCCTTGACAGGGAGGATGGCTACACCTTC
NA	TRBV24-1	TRBJ1-1	NA	CATHPSHALNTEAFF	TGTGCCACCCACCCATCCCATGCGTTGAACACTGAAGCTTTCTTT
NA	TRBV7-6	TRBJ2-2	NA	CASSLGSSNTGELFF	TGTGCCAGCAGCTTAGGGAGCTCGAACACCGGGGAGCTGTTTTTT
NA	TRBV9	TRBJ2-7	TRBD2	CASSVGWEGSRGEQYF	TGTGCCAGCAGCGTAGGGTGGGAGGGGAGCAGAGGTGAGCAGTACTTC
NA	TRBV20-1	TRBJ1-2	NA	CSASTGSGYTF	TGCAGTGCTAGTACGGGGTCCGGCTACACCTTC
NA	TRBV11-2	TRBJ2-7	TRBD1	CASSATGTGHGQYF	TGTGCCAGCAGCGCAACCGGGACAGGGCATGGGCAGTACTTC
NA	TRBV18	TRBJ2-2	NA	CASSPWAAGGAAGELFF	TGTGCCAGCTCACCATGGGCGGCAGGAGGAGCCGCCGGGGAGCTGTTTTTT
NA	TRBV6-6	TRBJ2-1	NA	CASSAGASEQFF	TGTGCCAGCAGTGCAGGGGCAAGTGAGCAGTTCTTC
NA	TRBV5-8	TRBJ2-2	TRBD2	CASRTGTSALNTGELFF	TGTGCCAGCAGGACAGGGACTAGCGCGTTGAACACCGGGGAGCTGTTTTTT
NA	TRBV19	TRBJ2-2	NA	CASSIDWGQDGELFF	TGTGCCAGTAGTATAGATTGGGGGCAGGACGGGGAGCTGTTTTTT
NA	TRBV5-1	TRBJ1-1	NA	CASTQTGLNTEAFF	TGCGCCAGCACCCAGACAGGTCTGAACACTGAAGCTTTCTTT
NA	TRBV7-9	TRBJ1-5	TRBD1	CASSRTGNSNQPQHF	TGTGCCAGCAGCCGGACAGGGAATAGCAATCAGCCCCAGCATTTT
NA	TRBV6-6	TRBJ1-2	NA	CASSLDGQGGYGYTF	TGTGCCAGCAGTTTAGATGGCCAGGGTGGCTATGGCTACACCTTC
NA	TRBV29-1	TRBJ2-7	NA	CSVEVGRGAHEQYF	TGCAGCGTTGAAGTGGGCCGGGGGGCTCACGAGCAGTACTTC
once	TRBV6-2/TRBV6-3	TRBJ1-2	TRBD1	CASSLSTGEDKGGYGYTF	TGTGCCAGCAGTCTTTCGACAGGGGAAGACAAGGGGGGCTATGGCTACACCTTC
NA	TRBV4-3	TRBJ1-1	TRBD1	CASSQGQGNTEAFF	TGCGCCAGCAGCCAGGGACAGGGTAACACTGAAGCTTTCTTT
NA	TRBV2	TRBJ1-2	NA	CASSEVVGGYGYTF	TGTGCCAGCAGTGAAGTGGTTGGAGGGTATGGCTACACCTTC
NA	TRBV6-2/TRBV6-3	TRBJ2-7	NA	CASSFLPSPGGEQYF	TGTGCCAGCAGTTTCTTACCCTCTCCCGGCGGGGAGCAGTACTTC
NA	TRBV15	TRBJ2-5	TRBD1	CATSRAGTGAGETQYF	TGTGCCACCAGCAGAGCCGGGACAGGGGCAGGGGAGACCCAGTACTTC
NA	TRBV7-2	TRBJ1-5	NA	CASSLNLWSNQPQHF	TGTGCCAGCAGCTTAAATCTATGGAGCAATCAGCCCCAGCATTTT
NA	TRBV7-2	TRBJ2-3	TRBD2	CASSLELAGDTDTQYF	TGTGCCAGCAGCTTAGAGCTAGCGGGGGACACAGATACGCAGTATTTT
once	TRBV10-3	TRBJ2-7	NA	CATSVEAYEQYF	TGTGCCACCTCAGTAGAGGCCTACGAGCAGTACTTC
NA	TRBV6-5	TRBJ1-1	NA	CASSLYRGQNTEAFF	TGTGCCAGTTCCCTCTATAGGGGACAAAACACTGAAGCTTTCTTT
NA	TRBV3-1/TRBV3-2	TRBJ2-3	NA	CASSPGTPSTDTQYF	TGTGCCAGCAGCCCCGGGACTCCTAGCACAGATACGCAGTATTTT
NA	TRBV21-1	TRBJ2-2	NA	CASRKRVSHANTGELFF	TGTGCCAGCAGAAAACGGGTTTCTCACGCGAACACCGGGGAGCTGTTTTTT
NA	TRBV12-5	TRBJ2-7	TRBD2	CASGLRLGGDEQYF	TGTGCTAGTGGTTTGAGGCTCGGGGGGGACGAGCAGTACTTC
many	TRBV3-1/TRBV3-2	TRBJ2-7	TRBD1	CASSHAGGYEQYF	TGTGCCAGCAGCCATGCAGGGGGCTACGAGCAGTACTTC
NA	TRBV6-5	TRBJ2-7	TRBD1	CASSRDRGSHEQYF	TGTGCCAGCAGCCGGGACAGGGGAAGCCACGAGCAGTACTTC
NA	TRBV7-3	TRBJ2-1	TRBD2	CASSAYGGGAYNEQFF	TGTGCCAGCAGCGCCTATGGCGGGGGGGCCTACAATGAGCAGTTCTTC
NA	TRBV3-1/TRBV3-2	TRBJ2-7	TRBD1	CASSHDPYGQALSWEQYF	TGTGCCAGCAGCCACGACCCGTACGGACAGGCCCTCTCCTGGGAGCAGTACTTC
NA	TRBV19	TRBJ1-2	TRBD1	CASNPRQGISRGYTF	TGTGCCAGTAACCCTAGACAGGGTATCTCGCGCGGCTACACCTTC
NA	TRBV5-1	TRBJ2-7	NA	CASSRGTASYEQYF	TGCGCCAGCAGCCGGGGGACAGCCTCCTACGAGCAGTACTTC
NA	TRBV10-3	TRBJ2-3	TRBD2	CAISESAATSGGDTQYF	TGTGCCATCAGTGAGTCAGCTGCGACTAGCGGGGGGGATACGCAGTATTTT
NA	TRBV7-8	TRBJ2-7	NA	CASSRRGDYEQYF	TGTGCCAGCAGCCGCAGGGGTGACTACGAGCAGTACTTC